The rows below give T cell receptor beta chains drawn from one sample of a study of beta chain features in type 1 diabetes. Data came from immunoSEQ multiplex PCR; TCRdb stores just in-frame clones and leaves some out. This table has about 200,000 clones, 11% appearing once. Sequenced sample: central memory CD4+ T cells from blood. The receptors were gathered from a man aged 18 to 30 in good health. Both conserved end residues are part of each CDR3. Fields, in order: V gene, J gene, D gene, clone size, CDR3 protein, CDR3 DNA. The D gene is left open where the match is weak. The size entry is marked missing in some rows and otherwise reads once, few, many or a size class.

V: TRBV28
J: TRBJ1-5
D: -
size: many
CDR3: CASTKRYRSNQPQHF
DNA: TGTGCCAGCACCAAGAGATATAGGAGCAATCAGCCCCAGCATTTT

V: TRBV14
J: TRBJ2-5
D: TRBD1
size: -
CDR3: CASSQTGTGQETQYF
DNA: TGTGCCAGCAGCCAAACAGGGACAGGCCAAGAGACCCAGTACTTC

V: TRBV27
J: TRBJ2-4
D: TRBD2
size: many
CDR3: CASSSTGRRTSGSKSIQYF
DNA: TGTGCCAGCAGTTCCACCGGACGGAGGACTAGCGGGAGTAAGAGCATTCAGTACTTC

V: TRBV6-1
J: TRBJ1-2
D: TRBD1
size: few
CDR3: CASSKDRDYGYTF
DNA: TGTGCCAGCAGCAAGGACAGGGACTATGGCTACACCTTC

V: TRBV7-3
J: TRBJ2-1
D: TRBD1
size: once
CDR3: CASSLDRVFGEQFF
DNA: TGTGCCAGCAGCCTAGACAGGGTCTTTGGTGAGCAGTTCTTC

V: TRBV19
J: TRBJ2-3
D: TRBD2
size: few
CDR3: CASSRSPPGLAGDTQYF
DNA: TGTGCCAGTAGTCGATCCCCCCCGGGACTAGCGGGAGATACGCAGTATTTT

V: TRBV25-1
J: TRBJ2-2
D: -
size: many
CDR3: CASRQPWGQGTGELFF
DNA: TGTGCCAGCAGACAACCCTGGGGGCAGGGGACCGGGGAGCTGTTTTTT

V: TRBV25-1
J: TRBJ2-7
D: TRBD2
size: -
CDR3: CASSEFSGGGYEQYF
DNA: TGTGCCAGCAGTGAATTTTCCGGCGGGGGGTACGAGCAGTACTTC

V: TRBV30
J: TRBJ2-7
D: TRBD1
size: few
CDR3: CASSGTGGGEQYF
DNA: TGTGCCTCTTCGGGGACAGGGGGCGGTGAGCAGTACTTC

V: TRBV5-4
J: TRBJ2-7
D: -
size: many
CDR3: CASSSVPESYEQYF
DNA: TGTGCCAGCAGCTCAGTTCCGGAGTCCTACGAGCAGTACTTC

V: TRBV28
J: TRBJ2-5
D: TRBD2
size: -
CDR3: CASSAPSGNPAGTQYF
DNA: TGTGCCAGCAGTGCCCCCAGCGGGAACCCTGCGGGGACCCAGTACTTC

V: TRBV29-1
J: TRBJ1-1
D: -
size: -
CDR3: CSAPMGSGVNTEAFF
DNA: TGCAGCGCCCCGATGGGGTCGGGGGTGAACACTGAAGCTTTCTTT

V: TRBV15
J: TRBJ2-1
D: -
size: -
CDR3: CATSASSYNEQFF
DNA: TGTGCCACCAGCGCGTCCTCCTACAATGAGCAGTTCTTC

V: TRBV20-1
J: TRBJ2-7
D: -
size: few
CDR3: CSASPEYEQYF
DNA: TGCAGTGCTAGTCCTGAGTACGAGCAGTACTTC

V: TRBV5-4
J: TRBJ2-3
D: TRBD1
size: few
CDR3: CASSFASTGSTDTQYF
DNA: TGTGCCAGCAGCTTTGCCTCGACAGGGAGCACAGATACGCAGTATTTT

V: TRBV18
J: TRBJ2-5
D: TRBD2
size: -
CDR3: CASSAGLAGPETQYF
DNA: TGTGCCAGCTCGGCTGGACTAGCGGGACCAGAGACCCAGTACTTC

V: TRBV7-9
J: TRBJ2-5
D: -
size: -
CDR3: CASSLGGGASEETQYF
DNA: TGTGCCAGCAGCTTAGGAGGAGGGGCTAGCGAAGAGACCCAGTACTTC

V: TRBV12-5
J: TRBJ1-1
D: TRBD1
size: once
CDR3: CASGLWTGVNTEAFF
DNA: TGTGCTAGTGGTTTGTGGACAGGAGTGAACACTGAAGCTTTCTTT

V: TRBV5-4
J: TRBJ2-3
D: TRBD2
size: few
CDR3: CASSFGLAGTDTQYF
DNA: TGTGCCAGCAGCTTCGGACTAGCGGGCACAGATACGCAGTATTTT

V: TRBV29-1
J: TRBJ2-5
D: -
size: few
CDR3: CSVESDKQETQYF
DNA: TGCAGCGTTGAAAGCGACAAGCAAGAGACCCAGTACTTC

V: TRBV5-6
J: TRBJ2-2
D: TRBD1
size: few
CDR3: CASSLPGQVTGELFF
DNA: TGTGCCAGCAGCTTACCGGGACAGGTGACCGGGGAGCTGTTTTTT

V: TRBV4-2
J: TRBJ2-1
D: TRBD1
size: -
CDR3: CASSQGRQGFHEQFF
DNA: TGTGCCAGCAGCCAAGGCCGACAGGGGTTTCATGAGCAGTTCTTC

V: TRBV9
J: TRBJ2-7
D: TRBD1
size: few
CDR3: CASSAGQATYEQYF
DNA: TGTGCCAGCAGCGCGGGACAGGCGACCTACGAGCAGTACTTC

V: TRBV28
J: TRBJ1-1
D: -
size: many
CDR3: CASSSTGTNTEAFF
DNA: TGTGCCAGCAGTTCGACAGGTACGAACACTGAAGCTTTCTTT

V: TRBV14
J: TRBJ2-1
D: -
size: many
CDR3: CASSQDYLAEQFF
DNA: TGTGCCAGCAGCCAAGATTATCTAGCGGAGCAGTTCTTC

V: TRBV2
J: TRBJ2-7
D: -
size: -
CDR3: CASSDATLQGYEQYF
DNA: TGTGCCAGCAGCGACGCGACCCTCCAGGGCTACGAGCAGTACTTC

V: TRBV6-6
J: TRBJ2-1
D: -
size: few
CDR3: CASSFDSYNEQFF
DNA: TGTGCCAGCAGCTTTGACTCCTACAATGAGCAGTTCTTC

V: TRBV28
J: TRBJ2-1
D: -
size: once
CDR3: CASGNRVIDNEQFF
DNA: TGTGCCAGCGGAAACAGGGTTATCGACAATGAGCAGTTCTTC

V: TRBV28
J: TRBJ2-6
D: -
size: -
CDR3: CASRKVGGDEVSGANVLTF
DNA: TGTGCCAGCAGGAAAGTGGGCGGGGATGAGGTCTCTGGGGCCAACGTCCTGACTTTC

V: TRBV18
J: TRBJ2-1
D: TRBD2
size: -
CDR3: CASSPQRGAYNEQFF
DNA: TGTGCCAGCTCACCACAGCGGGGAGCCTACAATGAGCAGTTCTTC

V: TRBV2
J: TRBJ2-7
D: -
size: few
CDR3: CASSLWNEQYF
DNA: TGTGCCAGCAGTCTCTGGAACGAGCAGTACTTC

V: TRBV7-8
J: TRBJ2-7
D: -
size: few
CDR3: CASSLVGAAGNSYEQYF
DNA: TGTGCCAGCAGCTTAGTGGGTGCTGCGGGCAACTCCTACGAGCAGTACTTC

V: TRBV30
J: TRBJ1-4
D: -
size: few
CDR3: CAWSVTGREKLFF
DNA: TGTGCCTGGAGTGTGACGGGAAGGGAAAAACTGTTTTTT

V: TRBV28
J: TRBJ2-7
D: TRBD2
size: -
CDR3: CASSSRTSGREQYF
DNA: TGTGCCAGCAGTTCTCGGACTAGCGGGAGAGAGCAGTACTTC

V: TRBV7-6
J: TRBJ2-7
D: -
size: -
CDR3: CASSLPSSYEQYF
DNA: TGTGCCAGCAGCTTACCCAGCTCCTACGAGCAGTACTTC

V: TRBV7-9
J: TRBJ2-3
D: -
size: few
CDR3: CASSPQARTDTQYF
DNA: TGTGCCAGCAGCCCGCAGGCCCGCACAGATACGCAGTATTTT

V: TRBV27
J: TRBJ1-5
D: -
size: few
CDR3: CASSALHGRGNQPQHF
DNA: TGTGCCAGCAGTGCCCTACACGGACGCGGCAATCAGCCCCAGCATTTT

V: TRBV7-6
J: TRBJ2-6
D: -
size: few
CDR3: CASSLGKGGANVLTF
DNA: TGTGCCAGCAGCTTAGGCAAAGGTGGGGCCAACGTCCTGACTTTC

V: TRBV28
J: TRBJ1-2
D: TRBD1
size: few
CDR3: CASSALYRGPRESGYTF
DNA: TGTGCCAGCAGTGCCCTATACAGGGGCCCCCGGGAGTCGGGCTACACCTTC

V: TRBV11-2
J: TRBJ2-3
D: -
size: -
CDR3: CASSLVAGTDTQYF
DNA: TGTGCCAGCAGCTTAGTTGCGGGCACAGATACGCAGTATTTT

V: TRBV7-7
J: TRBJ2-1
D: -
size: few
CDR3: CASSLTEAAYNEQFF
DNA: TGTGCTAGCAGCTTGACTGAGGCGGCCTACAATGAGCAGTTCTTC

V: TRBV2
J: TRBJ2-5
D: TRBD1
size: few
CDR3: CASSGQGLIETQYF
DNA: TGTGCCAGCAGTGGACAGGGTCTGATCGAGACCCAGTACTTC

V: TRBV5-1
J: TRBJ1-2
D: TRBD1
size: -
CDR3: CASSPNSGQGTGGYTF
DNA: TGCGCCAGCAGCCCGAATTCGGGACAGGGAACCGGTGGCTACACCTTC

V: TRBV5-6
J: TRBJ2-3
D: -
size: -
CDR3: CASSSMGDTQYF
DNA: TGTGCCAGCAGCTCGATGGGAGATACGCAGTATTTT

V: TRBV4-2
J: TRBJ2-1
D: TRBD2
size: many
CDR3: CASSRTSREQDEQFF
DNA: TGTGCCAGCAGCCGGACTAGCCGGGAGCAGGATGAGCAGTTCTTC

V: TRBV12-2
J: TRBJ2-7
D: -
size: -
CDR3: CASRLALLGRAYEQYF
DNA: TGTGCAAGTCGCTTAGCGCTGTTGGGACGGGCCTACGAGCAGTACTTC

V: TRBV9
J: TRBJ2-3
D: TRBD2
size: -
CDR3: CASSPPLAGGPSTDTQYF
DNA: TGTGCCAGCAGCCCTCCCCTAGCGGGAGGGCCGAGCACAGATACGCAGTATTTT

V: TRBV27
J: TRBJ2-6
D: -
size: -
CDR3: CASSLILDAGANVLTF
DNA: TGTGCCAGCAGTTTAATTTTAGATGCTGGGGCCAACGTCCTGACTTTC